This T cell receptor (beta chain) was found in a study of regulatory T cells in long-lasting Graves disease. General study findings and limits: TRBV28, TRBJ1-2 and TRBJ2-5 were favored in persistent disease.

The CDR3 totals 15 residues. CDR1 is LGHDT, CDR2 YNNKEL, per germline (reference sequence). Trimming left V 1 base short and J 0 bases short, with 9 bases between. Both iRepertoire HTBI primers and Arm-PCR of CDR3 regions were used to build the TCR beta libraries. Via MiXCR, TCRdb re-called the multiplex PCR reads, giving one row per CDR3 protein. This repertoire shows around 400,000 distinct CDR3 sequences, 15% to 19% found once; its top ten account for about 20%. The sample's time point: newly diagnosed GD, antithyroid drugs for less than 3 months. The TCR library was made from RNA extracted from PBMCs. In Xi'an, China, an endocrinology department was the source of patients. This clonotype was observed at least ten times. Its antigen is not identified.

The receptor was isolated from a female donor with Graves disease. This sample comprised peripheral blood mononuclear cells (PBMCs), obtained at new diagnosis, from a patient treated with antithyroid drugs. This rearrangement joins TRBV3-1 to TRBJ1-2; D is undetermined. CDR3 bases: TGTGCCAGCAGCCAAGTGTACTCATCTAACTATGGCTACACCTTC. Encoded protein: CASSQVYSSNYGYTF.